The present T cell receptor beta chain was sequenced within a study of spatial heterogeneity in lung cancer. Findings and caveats of the study: Counts of expanded alpha and beta TCRs within tumors tracked the tumor nonsynonymous mutation count.

Every TCR cDNA molecule bore its own unique molecular identifier. Via MiXCR, TCRdb re-called the 5' RACE reads, giving one row per CDR3 protein. The profile shows several thousand distinct CDR3 sequences, about 15% of them singletons. The time point is: sample taken at primary tumor resection. Samples came from about 72 TRACERx patients with untreated early-stage lung cancer. V lost 4 bases, J lost 0 bases, and 10 bases lay in between. The germline V gene encodes CDR1 MGHRA and CDR2 YSYEKL. The CDR3 totals 15 residues. In this sample, this clonotype is medium-sized. Antigen: not known. As an off-target read in a library built for alpha chains, this beta chain has a frequency of little significance.

This TCR was recovered from a female donor with early-stage non-small cell lung cancer. The sequences come from lung tumor tissue, collected at surgery. The chain carries TRBV4-1 and TRBJ2-1, with D maybe TRBD2 (5 bases). DNA for the CDR3: TGCGCCAGCAGCCGGACTCAACACTCCTACAATGAGCAGTTCTTC. This encodes CASSRTQHSYNEQFF.